This T cell receptor beta chain was sequenced for a study of early T cells in non-severe SARS-CoV-2 infection. One entry per CDR3 protein, called by TCRdb with MiXCR from the 5' RACE reads. The sample comprises over 60,000 distinct CDR3 sequences, roughly a tenth of which are singletons, and around 8% rests with the top ten. This clonotype came up a few times. Looked up from germline, CDR1 is PRHDT and CDR2 is FYEKMQ (reference sequence). The CDR3 has 16 amino acids. Trimming took off 2 bases at V and 7 bases at J, with 15 bases between the two ends. The TCR was taken from an adult who was a healthcare worker with PCR-confirmed SARS-CoV-2 infection or an uninfected control (not recorded which). This chain joins TRBV13 and TRBJ1-6; D gene ambiguous. Material: whole blood, obtained at baseline. CDR3 DNA sequence: TGTGCCAGCAGCTTATGGGAAGGCGGTGGGAATTCACCCCTCCACTTT. The encoded protein is CASSLWEGGGNSPLHF.